The 25 T cell receptor beta chains below were found in one sample sequenced in a study of T cells in Graves' hyperthyroidism and ophthalmopathy (dated by TCRdb to 2018 to 2020). Libraries were constructed by multiplex PCR. The sample was run on an Illumina HiSeq 2000. The TCR beta CDR3 regions were amplified from the RNA transcripts. The TCR CDR3 was subjected to a first round of RT-PCR using the HTBI primer set and the Qiagen OneStep RT-PCR kit. TCRdb took the public reads, trimmed them with fastp at Q25, ran MiXCR for clone calling and kept in-frame beta chains. Rows are unified per CDR3 protein, each entry keeping the most common DNA and genes. The sample profile shows 190,000 or so distinct CDR3 sequences; about 17% of them were found once. The ten largest make up about two fifths of the sample. The sequencing sample was made of blood. The receptors were sampled from a man in his forties with Graves' hyperthyroidism.

This clonotype has only a few counts. This chain uses TRBV6-1 with TRBJ2-3; D might be TRBD1 or TRBD2, each matching 5 bases. The germline V gene has CDR1 MNHNS and CDR2 SASEGT. CDR3 length: 13 residues. V gave up 0 bases and J gave up 9 bases, with 10 bases separating them. The CDR3 is CASSEAGTGTQYF. As DNA, the CDR3 is TGTGCCAGCAGTGAAGCCGGGACGGGGACGCAGTATTTT.

This clonotype appeared a single time. At one of its ends the junction is not consistent with the germline gene, which may arise from a read error. This chain links TRBV9 with TRBJ1-3, with unresolved D. The germline V gene encodes CDR1 SGDLS and CDR2 YYNGEE. The CDR3 covers 15 residues. CDR3 sequence reads: CASGVGIPSGNTIYF. The CDR3, as DNA: TGTGCCAGCGGCGTGGGCATCCCCTCTGGAAACACCATATATTTT.

This clonotype was seen many times. V gene TRBV12-3 or TRBV12-4 combines with J gene TRBJ2-5; D is possibly TRBD1 or TRBD2 (6 bases each). With 6 bases removed from V and 5 bases from J, the gap between germline ends came to 16 bases. CDR3 length: 14 residues. The DNA of the CDR3 is TGTGCCAGCAGGTCTTCGGGGGCCGGCGAGACCCAGTACTTC. This encodes CASRSSGAGETQYF.

The V gene is TRBV6-1, the J gene TRBJ2-1; the match to TRBD2 covers 16 bases. The V and J ends lost 10 bases and 9 bases, in that order; junction bases with no gene match: 9. Germline values: CDR1 MNHNS, CDR2 SASEGT. This CDR3 is built from 15 residues. This chain's CDR3 is CATGTSGGALGEQFF. The CDR3 DNA sequence: TGTGCCACAGGGACTAGCGGGGGGGCGTTGGGTGAGCAGTTCTTC.

The gene calls are TRBV27 and TRBJ2-7; possibly TRBD1 for D (6 bases). V dropped 9 bases and J dropped 2 bases, with 11 bases sitting between them. CDR1 is MNHEY, CDR2 SMNVEV, per germline (reference sequence). The CDR3 consists of 12 residues. Here the CDR3 reads CARPTGPYEQYF. CDR3 DNA sequence: TGTGCCAGGCCGACAGGCCCCTACGAGCAGTACTTC.

This clonotype was seen repeatedly, ten times or more. The V and J genes are TRBV3-1 and TRBJ2-4; D is undetermined. The CDR3 runs 11 residues. Trimming removed 3 bases at V and 3 bases at J, with 0 bases between. CDR1 is LGHDT, CDR2 YNNKEL, per germline (reference sequence). The CDR3 coding sequence is TGTGCCAGCAGCCACAAAAACATTCAGTACTTC. Its translation is CASSHKNIQYF.

V gene TRBV7-2 combines with J gene TRBJ2-2, with 9 bases identical to TRBD2. The germline V gene has CDR1 SGHTA and CDR2 FQGNSA. There are 15 residues in the CDR3. V trimming: 4 bases; J trimming: 5 bases; junction bases outside the gene matches: 5. The chain's CDR3 is CASSYSGSWTGELFF. The CDR3 bases are TGTGCCAGCAGCTATAGCGGGAGTTGGACCGGGGAGCTGTTTTTT.

The genes are TRBV4-3 and TRBJ1-2; 8 positions match TRBD1. V dropped 0 bases and J dropped 4; count of bases not matched to a gene: 1. Germline V CDR1 and CDR2: LGHNA, YSLEER. The CDR3 has 14 amino acids. The CDR3 nucleotides read TGCGCCAGCAGCCAAGAAGACAGGGGCTATGGCTACACCTTC. It codes for CASSQEDRGYGYTF.

In this sample, this clonotype turned up many times. V is TRBV5-1 and J is TRBJ1-6; D gene ambiguous. The CDR3 is 14 residues long. V dropped 4 bases and J dropped 6 bases, with 11 bases sitting between them. Germline CDR1 and CDR2: SGHRS and YFSETQ. This CDR3 reads CASSLGWGNSPLHF. For the CDR3, the DNA is TGCGCCAGCAGCCTCGGCTGGGGTAATTCACCCCTCCACTTT.

This clonotype was detected ten times or more. The chain links TRBV10-1 to TRBJ2-5, with 10 nucleotides matching TRBD2. The CDR3 runs to 15 residues. Trimming removed 7 bases from V and 5 bases from J; junction bases left unmatched: 10. Germline V gene sequence: CDR1 WNHNN, CDR2 SYGVQD (reference sequence). In DNA form, the CDR3 reads TGCGCCAGCACCCTGAGGCTAGCGGGGGATGAGACCCAGTACTTC. Translating it yields CASTLRLAGDETQYF.

This clonotype was seen repeatedly, ten times or more. The chain is built from TRBV7-3 and TRBJ1-1; 7 nucleotides align to TRBD1. CDR1 and CDR2 from the germline V gene are SGHTA and FQGTGA. V lost 4 bases to trimming and J lost 11 bases; unmatched junction nucleotides: 13. This CDR3 has 14 residues. This CDR3 is CASSSDSWTGLAFF. The CDR3 bases are TGTGCCAGCAGCTCCGACTCATGGACAGGTCTCGCTTTCTTT.

This clonotype was observed a few times. The rearrangement uses TRBV24-1 and TRBJ2-3; D is undetermined. Germline assignment: CDR1 KGHDR and CDR2 SFDVKD. V was trimmed by 1 base and J by 6 bases, leaving 13 bases between them. CDR3 size: 15 residues. The DNA for the CDR3 is TGTGCCACCAGTGATTTACCAGGATTACCCGATACGCAGTATTTT. Protein sequence: CATSDLPGLPDTQYF.

This clonotype was seen repeatedly, ten times or more. The V and J genes are TRBV18 and TRBJ2-7; D may correspond to TRBD1 or TRBD2 (6 bases each). Deletions cut 6 bases from V and 5 bases from J, with 17 bases between. The CDR3 runs 14 residues. Germline lookup yields CDR1 KGHSH and CDR2 LQKENI. This CDR3 reads CASSPGGGLDEQYF. For the CDR3, the DNA is TGTGCCAGCTCGCCCGGAGGGGGGTTGGACGAGCAGTACTTC.

The rearrangement joins TRBV7-2 to TRBJ2-3, with no clear D. Germline V gene data show CDR1 as SGHTA and CDR2 as FQGNSA. The V end was cut by 0 bases, the J end by 5 bases, with 6 bases between. The CDR3 extends over 13 amino acids. CDR3 protein: CASSLAPQDTQYF. The DNA for the CDR3 is TGTGCCAGCAGCTTAGCACCGCAAGATACGCAGTATTTT.

This clonotype was detected ten times or more. CDR3 residues: CSVATLPEETQYF. The CDR3 DNA follows: TGCAGCGTAGCTACCCTACCAGAAGAGACCCAGTACTTC. This chain uses TRBV29-1 with TRBJ2-5; D gene unclear. Germline lookup yields CDR1 SQVTM and CDR2 ANQGSEA. The CDR3 runs to 13 residues. V dropped 6 bases and J dropped 3 bases, with 14 bases sitting between them.

This clonotype appeared a few times. Mismatch with germline at one junction end may stem from a read error. This chain uses TRBV9 with TRBJ1-4; a weak D match, TRBD1 (5 bases). This CDR3 comprises 14 residues. Germline-derived CDR1 and CDR2 are SGDLS and YYNGEE. The DNA of the CDR3 is TGTGCCAGCAGTGTAGCTGGGGACCAAGAAAAACTGTTTTTT. It specifies CASSVAGDQEKLFF.

This clonotype was observed at least ten times. V is TRBV7-9 and J is TRBJ1-2; TRBD1 agrees at 7 bases. The ends lost 2 bases at V and 1 base at J; junction bases unmatched: 7. Germline CDR1 SEHNR, CDR2 FQNEAQ (reference sequence). The CDR3 totals 16 residues. CDR3 protein: CASSLIGQVLNYGYTF. In DNA, the CDR3 is TGTGCCAGCAGCTTAATCGGACAGGTCCTTAACTATGGCTACACCTTC. The variable domain in full, with the rest retrieved from reference TRBV7-9 and TRBJ1-2, is DTGVSQNPRHKITKRGQNVTFRCDPISEHNRLYWYRQTLGQGPEFLTYFQNEAQLEKSRLLSDRFSAERPKGSFSTLEIQRTEQGDSAMYLCASSLIGQVLNYGYTFGSGTRLTVV.

The chain recombines TRBV19 with TRBJ1-4, with a tentative D call TRBD1 (5 bases). Germline CDR1 LNHDA, CDR2 SQIVND (reference sequence). This CDR3 spans 13 amino acids. V was clipped by 6 bases and J by 8 bases, with 13 bases between them. The CDR3 region is CASRPRDSEKLFF. The CDR3 region has the DNA TGTGCCAGTAGGCCCCGGGACTCAGAAAAACTGTTTTTT.

There are many counts of this clonotype. The CDR3 sequence is CASSTGTGPQDTQYF. The CDR3 region has the DNA TGTGCCAGCAGTACAGGGACAGGGCCGCAAGATACGCAGTATTTT. The chain carries TRBV28 and TRBJ2-3; 9 nucleotides line up with TRBD1. V lost 5 bases to trimming and J lost 5 bases; unmatched junction nucleotides: 8. In germline, CDR1 is MDHEN, CDR2 SYDVKM. The CDR3 is 15 residues long.

This sequence joins TRBV3-1 and TRBJ2-3; 16 bases align to TRBD2. J was trimmed by 5 bases and V by 0 bases; bases with no gene match: 8. The CDR3 loop spans 19 amino acids. CDR1 LGHDT and CDR2 YNNKEL come from the germline V gene (reference sequence). The CDR3 spells CASSQDPGGLAGGQDTQYF. The CDR3 nucleotides are TGTGCCAGCAGCCAAGATCCGGGGGGACTAGCGGGGGGGCAAGATACGCAGTATTTT.

Here the CDR3 reads CASRKGGGTGELFF. The CDR3 coding sequence is TGTGCCAGCAGGAAGGGTGGGGGCACCGGGGAGCTGTTTTTT. The J gene is TRBJ2-2, the V gene TRBV27; D might be TRBD1 or TRBD2, each matching 5 bases. The germline V and J ends were trimmed by 6 bases and 4 bases, with 12 bases remaining between them. Germline V gene data show CDR1 as MNHEY and CDR2 as SMNVEV (reference sequence). This CDR3 region has 14 residues.

This clonotype was picked up many times. The chain employs TRBV3-1 and TRBJ2-7, with TRBD2 identical over 7 bases. Trimming took 4 bases from V and 5 from J; bases not matched to a gene: 14. The CDR3 contains 16 residues. Germline values: CDR1 LGHDT, CDR2 YNNKEL (reference sequence). CDR3 DNA sequence: TGTGCCAGCAGCCTTTACGGGACTACCTTCGCCCACGAGCAGTACTTC. Translating gives CASSLYGTTFAHEQYF.

This clonotype came up many times. The V gene is TRBV18, the J gene TRBJ2-1; 7 bases are a match to TRBD1. Trimming removed 5 bases from V and 9 bases from J; junction bases left unmatched: 7. The CDR3 totals 13 residues. Germline CDR1 and CDR2: KGHSH and LQKENI. The CDR3 sequence is CASSEQGQSEQFF. CDR3 bases: TGTGCCAGCTCAGAACAGGGACAGAGTGAGCAGTTCTTC.

At least ten counts were recorded for this clonotype. The CDR3 loop reads CATSRDRQGYEQYF. CDR3 bases: TGTGCCACCAGCAGAGATCGGCAGGGTTACGAGCAGTACTTC. This sequence joins TRBV15 and TRBJ2-7; weak D call: TRBD1 (5 bases). From germline, CDR1 is LNHNV and CDR2 YYDKDF (reference sequence). Trimming left V 0 bases short and J 4 bases short, with 10 bases between. The CDR3 extends over 14 amino acids.

The chain employs TRBV6-1 and TRBJ2-5; D is unresolved. With 4 bases removed from V and 2 bases from J, the gap between germline ends came to 11 bases. CDR3 length equals 14 residues. Germline loops: CDR1 MNHNS, CDR2 SASEGT. For the CDR3, the DNA is TGTGCCAGCAGTGTGTACATACAACAAGAGACCCAGTACTTC. Translation gives CASSVYIQQETQYF.